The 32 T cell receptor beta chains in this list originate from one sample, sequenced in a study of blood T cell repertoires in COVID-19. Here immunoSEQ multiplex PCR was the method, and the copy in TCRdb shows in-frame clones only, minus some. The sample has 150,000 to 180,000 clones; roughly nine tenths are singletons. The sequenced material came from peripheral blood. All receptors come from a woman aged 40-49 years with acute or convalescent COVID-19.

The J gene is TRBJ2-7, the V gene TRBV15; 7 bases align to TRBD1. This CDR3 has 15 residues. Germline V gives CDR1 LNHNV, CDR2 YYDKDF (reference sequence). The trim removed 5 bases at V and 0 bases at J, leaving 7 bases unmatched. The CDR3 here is CATSGETGPSYEQYF. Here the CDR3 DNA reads TGTGCCACCAGCGGGGAGACAGGGCCCTCCTACGAGCAGTACTTC.

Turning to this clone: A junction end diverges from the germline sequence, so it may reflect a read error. CDR3: CASSNIQGHQHF. The CDR3, as DNA: TGTGCCAGCAGTAACATACAGGGCCATCAGCACTTC. This chain uses TRBV2 with TRBJ2-7; a weak D match, TRBD1 (6 bases). Germline V gene sequence: CDR1 SNHLY, CDR2 FYNNEI. The CDR3 totals 12 residues.

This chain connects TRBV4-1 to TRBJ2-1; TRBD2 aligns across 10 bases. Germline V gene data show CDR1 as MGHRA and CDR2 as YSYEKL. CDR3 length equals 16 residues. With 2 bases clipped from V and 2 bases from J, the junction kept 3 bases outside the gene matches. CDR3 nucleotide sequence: TGCGCCAGCAGCCAACCGGGACTAGCGACCTACAATGAGCAGTTCTTC. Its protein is CASSQPGLATYNEQFF.

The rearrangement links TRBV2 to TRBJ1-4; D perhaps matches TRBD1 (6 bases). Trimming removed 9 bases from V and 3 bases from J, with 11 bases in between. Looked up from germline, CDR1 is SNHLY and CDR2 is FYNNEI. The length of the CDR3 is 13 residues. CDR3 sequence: CASEQGSNEKLFF. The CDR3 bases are TGTGCCAGTGAACAGGGCTCTAATGAAAAACTGTTTTTT.

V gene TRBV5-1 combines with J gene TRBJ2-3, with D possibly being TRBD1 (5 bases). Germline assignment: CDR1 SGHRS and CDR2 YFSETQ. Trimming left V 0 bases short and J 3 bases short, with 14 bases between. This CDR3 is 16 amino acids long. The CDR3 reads CASSLDGRVRTDTQYF. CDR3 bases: TGCGCCAGCAGCTTGGACGGCAGGGTTAGGACAGATACGCAGTATTTT.

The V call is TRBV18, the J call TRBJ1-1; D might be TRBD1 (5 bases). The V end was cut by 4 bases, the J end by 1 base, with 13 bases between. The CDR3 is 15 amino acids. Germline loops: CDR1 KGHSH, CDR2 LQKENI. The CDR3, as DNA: TGTGCCAGCTCACAAGTGAGTGGGGCGAACACTGAAGCTTTCTTT. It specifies CASSQVSGANTEAFF.

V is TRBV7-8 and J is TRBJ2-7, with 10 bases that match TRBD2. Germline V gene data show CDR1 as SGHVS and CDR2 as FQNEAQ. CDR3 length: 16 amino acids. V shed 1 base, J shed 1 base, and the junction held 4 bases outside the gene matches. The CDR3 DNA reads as TGTGCCAGCAGCTTAGGCCTAGCGGGGGTATCCTACGAGCAGTACTTC. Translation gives CASSLGLAGVSYEQYF.

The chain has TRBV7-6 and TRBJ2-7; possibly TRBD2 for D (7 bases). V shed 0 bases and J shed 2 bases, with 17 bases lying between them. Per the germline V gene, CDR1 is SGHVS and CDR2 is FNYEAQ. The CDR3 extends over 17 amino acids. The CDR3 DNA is TGTGCCAGCAGCTTAGCGGGGGGGCAGGGGCCCACCTACGAGCAGTACTTC. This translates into CASSLAGGQGPTYEQYF. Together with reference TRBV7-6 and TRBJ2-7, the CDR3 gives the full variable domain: GAGVSQSPRYKVTKRGQDVALRCDPISGHVSLYWYRQALGQGPEFLTYFNYEAQQDKSGLPNDRFSAERPEGSISTLTIQRTEQRDSAMYRCASSLAGGQGPTYEQYFGPGTRLTVT.

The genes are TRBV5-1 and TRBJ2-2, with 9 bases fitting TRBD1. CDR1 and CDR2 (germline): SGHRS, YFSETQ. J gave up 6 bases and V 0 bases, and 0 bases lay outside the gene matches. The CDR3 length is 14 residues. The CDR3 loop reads CASSLGQGAGELFF. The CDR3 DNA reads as TGCGCCAGCAGCTTGGGACAGGGGGCCGGGGAGCTGTTTTTT.

The CDR3 spells CAISATSAVPTGELFF. The DNA of the CDR3 is TGTGCCATCAGTGCGACTTCGGCAGTTCCCACCGGGGAGCTGTTTTTT. The chain employs TRBV10-3 and TRBJ2-2, with no clear D. The CDR3 is 16 amino acids. Trimming took off 4 bases at V and 4 bases at J, with 16 bases between the two ends. CDR1 and CDR2 from the germline V gene are ENHRY and SYGVKD.

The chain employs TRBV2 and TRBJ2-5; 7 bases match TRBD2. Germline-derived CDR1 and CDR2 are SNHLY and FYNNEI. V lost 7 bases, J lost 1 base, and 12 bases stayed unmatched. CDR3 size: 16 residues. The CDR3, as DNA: TGTGCCAGCAACCAGGCCGCGGGAGAATTCCAAGAGACCCAGTACTTC. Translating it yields CASNQAAGEFQETQYF.

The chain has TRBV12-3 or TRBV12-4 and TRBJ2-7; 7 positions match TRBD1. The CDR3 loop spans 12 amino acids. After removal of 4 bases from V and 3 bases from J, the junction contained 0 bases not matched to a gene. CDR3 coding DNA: TGTGCCAGCAGTTCAGGGGGCTACGAGCAGTACTTC. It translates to CASSSGGYEQYF.

CDR3 region: CASSYDRVPNQPQHF. The CDR3 bases are TGTGCCAGCAGCTACGACAGGGTACCTAATCAGCCCCAGCATTTT. V gene TRBV2 combines with J gene TRBJ1-5, with 7 positions matching TRBD1. The V and J ends lost 6 bases and 4 bases, in that order; junction bases with no gene match: 9. Germline V gene lookup returns CDR1 SNHLY and CDR2 FYNNEI. The length of the CDR3 is 15 residues.

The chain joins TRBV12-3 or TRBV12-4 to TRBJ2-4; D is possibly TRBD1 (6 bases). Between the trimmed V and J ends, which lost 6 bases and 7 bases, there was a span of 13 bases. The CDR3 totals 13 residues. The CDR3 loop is CASSLQGANIQYF. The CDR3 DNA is TGTGCCAGCAGCTTACAGGGTGCGAACATTCAGTACTTC.

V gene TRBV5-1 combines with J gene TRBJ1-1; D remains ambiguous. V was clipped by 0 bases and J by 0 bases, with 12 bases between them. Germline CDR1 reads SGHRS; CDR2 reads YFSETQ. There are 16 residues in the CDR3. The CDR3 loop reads CASSLVIYGVNTEAFF. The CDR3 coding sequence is TGCGCCAGCAGCTTGGTTATTTACGGAGTGAACACTGAAGCTTTCTTT.

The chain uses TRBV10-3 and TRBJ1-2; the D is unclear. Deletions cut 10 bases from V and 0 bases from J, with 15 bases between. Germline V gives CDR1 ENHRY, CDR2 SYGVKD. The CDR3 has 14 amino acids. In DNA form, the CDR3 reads TGTGCCACCTACAGACGAACAGCTAACTATGGCTACACCTTC. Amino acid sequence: CATYRRTANYGYTF.

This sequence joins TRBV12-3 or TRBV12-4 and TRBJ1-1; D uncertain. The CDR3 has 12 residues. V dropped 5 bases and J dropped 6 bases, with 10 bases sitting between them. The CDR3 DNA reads TGTGCCAGCAGTAATCGGGAGGCTGAAGCTTTCTTT. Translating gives CASSNREAEAFF.

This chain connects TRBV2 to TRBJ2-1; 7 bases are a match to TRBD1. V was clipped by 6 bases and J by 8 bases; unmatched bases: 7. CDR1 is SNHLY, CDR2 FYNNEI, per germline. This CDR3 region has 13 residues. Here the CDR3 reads CASSRTGFDEQFF. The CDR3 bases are TGTGCCAGCAGCCGGACAGGTTTTGATGAGCAGTTCTTC.

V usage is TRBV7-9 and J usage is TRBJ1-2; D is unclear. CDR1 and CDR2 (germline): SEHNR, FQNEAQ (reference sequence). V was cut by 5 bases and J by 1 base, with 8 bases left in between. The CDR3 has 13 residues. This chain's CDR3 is CASSLQINYGYTF. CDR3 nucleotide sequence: TGTGCCAGCAGCCTCCAGATTAACTATGGCTACACCTTC. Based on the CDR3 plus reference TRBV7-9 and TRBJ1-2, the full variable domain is DTGVSQNPRHKITKRGQNVTFRCDPISEHNRLYWYRQTLGQGPEFLTYFQNEAQLEKSRLLSDRFSAERPKGSFSTLEIQRTEQGDSAMYLCASSLQINYGYTFGSGTRLTVV.

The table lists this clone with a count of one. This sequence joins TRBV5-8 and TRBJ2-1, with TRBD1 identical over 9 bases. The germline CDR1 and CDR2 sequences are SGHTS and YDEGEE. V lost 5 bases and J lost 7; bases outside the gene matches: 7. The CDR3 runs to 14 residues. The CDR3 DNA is TGTGCCAGCAGTTACAGGACAGGGGTGAATGAGCAGTTCTTC. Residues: CASSYRTGVNEQFF. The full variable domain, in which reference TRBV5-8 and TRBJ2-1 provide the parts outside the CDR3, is EAGVTQSPTHLIKTRGQQATLRCSPISGHTSVYWYQQALGLGLQFLLWYDEGEERNRGNFPPRFSGRQFPNYSSELNVNALELEDSALYLCASSYRTGVNEQFFGPGTRLTVL.

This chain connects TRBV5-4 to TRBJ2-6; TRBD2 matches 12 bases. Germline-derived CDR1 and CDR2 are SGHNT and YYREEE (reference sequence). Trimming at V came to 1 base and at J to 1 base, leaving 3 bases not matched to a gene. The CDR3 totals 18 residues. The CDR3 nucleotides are TGTGCCAGCAGCTTGTCGCTAGCGGGGGGGTCTGGGGCCAACGTCCTGACTTTC. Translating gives CASSLSLAGGSGANVLTF.

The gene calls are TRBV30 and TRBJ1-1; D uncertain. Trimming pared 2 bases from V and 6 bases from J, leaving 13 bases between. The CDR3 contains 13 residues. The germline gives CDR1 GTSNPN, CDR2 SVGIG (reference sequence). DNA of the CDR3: TGTGCCTGGAGTTTGAGGGTTTGGTCTGAAGCTTTCTTT. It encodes CAWSLRVWSEAFF.

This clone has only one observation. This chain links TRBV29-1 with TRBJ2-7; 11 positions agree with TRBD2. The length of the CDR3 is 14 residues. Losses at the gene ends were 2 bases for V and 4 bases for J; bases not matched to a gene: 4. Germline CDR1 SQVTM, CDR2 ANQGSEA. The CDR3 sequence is CSVELAGGGYEQYF. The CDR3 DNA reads TGCAGCGTTGAACTAGCGGGAGGAGGTTACGAGCAGTACTTC.

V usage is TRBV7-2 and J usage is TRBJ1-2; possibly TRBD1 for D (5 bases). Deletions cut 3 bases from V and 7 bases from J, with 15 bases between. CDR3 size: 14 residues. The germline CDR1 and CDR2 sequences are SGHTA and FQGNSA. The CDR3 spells CASSFGGESFGYTF. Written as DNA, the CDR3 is TGTGCCAGCAGCTTCGGAGGGGAGAGTTTTGGCTACACCTTC.

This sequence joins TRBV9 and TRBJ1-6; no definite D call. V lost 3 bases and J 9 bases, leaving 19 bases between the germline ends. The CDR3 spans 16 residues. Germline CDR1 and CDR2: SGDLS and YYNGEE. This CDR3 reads CASSGGLAAELSPLHF. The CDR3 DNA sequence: TGTGCCAGCAGCGGAGGTTTGGCAGCGGAACTTTCACCCCTCCACTTT. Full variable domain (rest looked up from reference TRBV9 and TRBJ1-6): DSGVTQTPKHLITATGQRVTLRCSPRSGDLSVYWYQQSLDQGLQFLIQYYNGEERAKGNILERFSAQQFPDLHSELNLSSLELGDSALYFCASSGGLAAELSPLHFGNGTRLTVT.

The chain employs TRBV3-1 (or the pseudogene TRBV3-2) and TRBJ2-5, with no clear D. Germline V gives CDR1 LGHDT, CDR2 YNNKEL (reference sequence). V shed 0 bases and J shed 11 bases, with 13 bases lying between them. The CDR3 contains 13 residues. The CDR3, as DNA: TGTGCCAGCAGCCAAGATAGACGACATGGACAGTACTTC. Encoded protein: CASSQDRRHGQYF.

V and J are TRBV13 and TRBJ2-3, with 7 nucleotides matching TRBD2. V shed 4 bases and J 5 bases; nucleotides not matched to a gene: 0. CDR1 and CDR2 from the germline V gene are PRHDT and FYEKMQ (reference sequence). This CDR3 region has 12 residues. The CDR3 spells CASSSGGDTQYF. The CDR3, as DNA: TGTGCCAGCAGCTCGGGGGGAGATACGCAGTATTTT.

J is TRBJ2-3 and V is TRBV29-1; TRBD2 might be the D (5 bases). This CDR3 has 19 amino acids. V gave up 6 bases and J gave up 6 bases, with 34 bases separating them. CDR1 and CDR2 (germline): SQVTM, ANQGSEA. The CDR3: CSVLSRESSTRARLDTQYF. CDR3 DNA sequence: TGCAGCGTCTTAAGTCGGGAATCTTCAACAAGGGCACGTTTGGATACGCAGTATTTT.

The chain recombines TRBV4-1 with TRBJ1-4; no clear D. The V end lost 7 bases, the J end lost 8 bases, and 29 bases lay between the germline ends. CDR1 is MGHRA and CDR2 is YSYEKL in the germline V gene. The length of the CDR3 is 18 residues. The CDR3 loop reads CASIQGGRVRRKEEKLFF. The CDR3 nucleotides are TGCGCCAGCATTCAAGGAGGAAGGGTCCGAAGGAAGGAAGAAAAACTGTTTTTT.

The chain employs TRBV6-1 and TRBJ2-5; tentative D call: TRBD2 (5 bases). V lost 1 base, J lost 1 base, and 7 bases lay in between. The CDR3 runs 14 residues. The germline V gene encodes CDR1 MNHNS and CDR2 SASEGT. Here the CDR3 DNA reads TGTGCCAGCAGTGAAGGTACTAGCCAAGAGACCCAGTACTTC. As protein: CASSEGTSQETQYF.

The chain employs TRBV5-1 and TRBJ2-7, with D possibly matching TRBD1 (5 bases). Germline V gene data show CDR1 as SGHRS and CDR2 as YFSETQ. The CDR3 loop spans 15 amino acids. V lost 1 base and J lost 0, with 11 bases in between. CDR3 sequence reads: CASSLIGENSYEQYF. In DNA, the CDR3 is TGCGCCAGCAGCTTGATAGGGGAAAACTCCTACGAGCAGTACTTC.

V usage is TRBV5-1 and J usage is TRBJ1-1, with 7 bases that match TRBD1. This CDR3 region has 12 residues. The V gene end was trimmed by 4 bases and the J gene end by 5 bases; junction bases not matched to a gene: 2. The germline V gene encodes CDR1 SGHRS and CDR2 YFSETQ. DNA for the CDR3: TGCGCCAGCAGCGAGACAGGGACTGAAGCTTTCTTT. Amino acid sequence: CASSETGTEAFF. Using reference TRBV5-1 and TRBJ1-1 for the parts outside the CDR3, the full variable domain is KAGVTQTPRYLIKTRGQQVTLSCSPISGHRSVSWYQQTPGQGLQFLFEYFSETQRNKGNFPGRFSGRQFSNSRSEMNVSTLELGDSALYLCASSETGTEAFFGQGTRLTVV.